The T cell receptor (beta chain) under discussion was sequenced for a study of cytomegalovirus exposure and HLA in healthy donors. V lost 5 bases to trimming and J lost 6 bases, with 19 bases between them. Per germline, CDR1 MDHEN and CDR2 SYDVKM. The CDR3 contains 15 residues. As to this clone: The antigen is not known.

Study-level findings and limits: A later look showed TCR association rates differing by HLA locus, highest for DRB1 and lowest for HLA-C. Most subjects' HLA-A and HLA-B alleles were reportedly predicted from TCR beta sequences. In a later analysis, 17,000 or so TCR beta sequences were associated with HLA alleles at 0.05 false discovery rate.

The PCR ran on 60 Vbeta and 13 Jbeta primers. Only in-frame clones appear in the TCRdb table, and some are missing; sequencing was by immunoSEQ multiplex PCR. This sample has 200,000 to 250,000 clones, with roughly 84% found just once. This sequence joins TRBV28 and TRBJ1-1; D remains ambiguous. This clonotype was sampled from a human donor in good health. Sequences were obtained from PBMCs. DNA for the CDR3: TGTGCCAGCAGTCCTGTCGGCCTTCGGGTGGCTGAAGCTTTCTTT. This gives the protein CASSPVGLRVAEAFF.